A selection of T cell receptor beta chains follows, all from one sample in a study of tumor and adjacent non-tumor tissue in lung cancer. Each CDR3 protein gets one entry after TCRdb re-called the multiplex PCR reads with MiXCR. Among tens of thousands of distinct CDR3 sequences listed, around 80% were seen once. The sample taken for sequencing was lung tumor tissue. All receptors come from a woman aged 45 to 65 with non-small cell lung cancer. CDR3s include the opening cysteine and the closing phenylalanine or tryptophan. A D gene is named only where the DNA matches it firmly. Clone size is not always given. Where it is, it says once, few, many or a class for expanded clones.

TRBD1	TRBV12-5	TRBJ2-2	many	TGTGCTAGTGCCGGGCCCCCGGGACAGGGACCCACCGGGGAGCTGTTTTTT	CASAGPPGQGPTGELFF
NA	TRBV28	TRBJ2-2	NA	TGTGGCAGCAGTTTGACAGGGAGGACCGGGGAGCTGTTTTTT	CGSSLTGRTGELFF
TRBD1	TRBV29-1	TRBJ2-7	NA	TGCAGCGTTATCGGGACAGGGGTCGGGGACTCCTACGAGCAGTACTTC	CSVIGTGVGDSYEQYF
NA	TRBV12-3/TRBV12-4	TRBJ2-3	NA	TGTGTCAGCAGCCCTAATCCGATCACAGATACTCAGTATTTT	CVSSPNPITDTQYF
NA	TRBV20-1	TRBJ2-1	once	TGCAGTGCTAGAGATGGAATGGCTCCAAGCTCCTACAATGAGCAGTTCTTC	CSARDGMAPSSYNEQFF
NA	TRBV20-1	TRBJ2-1	NA	TGCAGTGCTAGAGCCGACCCCAGGTTGAGTAACAATGAGCAGTTCTTC	CSARADPRLSNNEQFF
NA	TRBV11-1	TRBJ2-7	NA	TGTGCCAGCAGCCACCGGGACTGCTCCTACGAACAGTACTTC	CASSHRDCSYEQYF
TRBD2	TRBV20-1	TRBJ2-1	NA	TGCAGTGCTAGCGGGAGGATAGGTACCTACAATGAGCAGTTCTTC	CSASGRIGTYNEQFF
TRBD2	TRBV6-5	TRBJ2-1	NA	TGTGCCAACAGTTACGCCCGACTAGCGAATAACAATGAACAGTTCTTC	CANSYARLANNNEQFF
NA	TRBV12-3/TRBV12-4	TRBJ2-7	NA	NA	CTSTLGSYACEQYF
NA	TRBV4-1	TRBJ2-7	NA	TGCGCCAGCAACCATTCCTTGCGAGGGGACGAGCAGTACTTC	CASNHSLRGDEQYF
NA	TRBV11-2	TRBJ2-7	NA	TGTGCCAGCACAGTATCTCCGAGTCCCTCCTACGAGCACTACTTC	CASTVSPSPSYEHYF
NA	TRBV5-6	TRBJ2-1	NA	TGTGCCAGCAGCTTACTCCGCGGGGTGATAGCTGAGCAGTTCTTC	CASSLLRGVIAEQFF
NA	TRBV11-2	TRBJ2-4	NA	TGTGCCAGCAGCTTAGATCGCTACCTGGAGGGCATCGCCCAAAACATTCAGTACTTC	CASSLDRYLEGIAQNIQYF
TRBD2	TRBV19	TRBJ2-1	NA	TGTGCCAGTAGTATTGGGACTAGCAGGAGCGACAATGAGCAGTTCTTC	CASSIGTSRSDNEQFF
NA	TRBV21-1	TRBJ1-1	few	TGTACCAGCAGCGAAAAGGCAAATTTAGCGACTGAAGCTTTCTTT	CTSSEKANLATEAFF
NA	TRBV28	TRBJ1-5	many	TGTGCCAGCAGTCCCTCTTCCGGGGGAAGCAATCAGCCCCAGCATTTT	CASSPSSGGSNQPQHF
NA	TRBV28	TRBJ1-1	NA	TGTGCCAGCAGCCCACCGACGAAGAACACTGAAGATTTCTTT	CASSPPTKNTEDFF
NA	TRBV29-1	TRBJ2-1	NA	TGCAGCCCTCCTACATTCTGCTTGAGCAATGAGCAGTTCTTC	CSPPTFCLSNEQFF
TRBD2	TRBV29-1	TRBJ2-1	many	TGCAGCGTCGCTAGCGGGCTCAATGAGCAGTTCTTC	CSVASGLNEQFF
NA	TRBV6-6	TRBJ2-3	NA	TGTGCCAGCAGTTATAGTCTAGCGACCACAGATATGCAGTATTTT	CASSYSLATTDMQYF
NA	TRBV12-3/TRBV12-4	TRBJ2-1	NA	TGTGCCAGCAGAAGGGCCAGCTCCTATAATGAGCAGTTCTTC	CASRRASSYNEQFF
NA	TRBV6-2/TRBV6-3	TRBJ2-3	NA	TGTGCCAGCGGCGACCCCAGGGGGAGGGCGCTCGCTGATACGCAGTATTTT	CASGDPRGRALADTQYF
NA	TRBV29-1	TRBJ1-1	NA	TGCAAGGTTGGAGACAACCTCAACACTGAAGCTTTCTTT	CKVGDNLNTEAFF
NA	TRBV11-2	TRBJ2-1	once	TGTGCCAGCAACAAAGGGGGAGGGGACCACAATGAGCAATTCTTC	CASNKGGGDHNEQFF
TRBD2	TRBV4-1	TRBJ2-3	NA	TGCGCAAGCAGCCAAGCGGGAGTCCGCACAGATACGCGGTATTTT	CASSQAGVRTDTRYF
NA	TRBV11-2	TRBJ2-1	NA	TGTGCCAGCTTCCTAGCCCAACACAATGAGCAGTTCTTC	CASFLAQHNEQFF
TRBD1	TRBV29-1	TRBJ1-1	NA	TGTAGCGTTGACAAAGGGACAGCTAGTGGAGCTTTCTTT	CSVDKGTASGAFF
TRBD1	TRBV10-3	TRBJ1-2	NA	TGTTCCATCAATGAGTCGGTACAGTTCGGGACAGGTGAATGTGGCTACACCTTC	CSINESVQFGTGECGYTF
NA	TRBV11-2	TRBJ2-7	NA	NA	CASSTWASGSYERYF
TRBD1	TRBV6-2/TRBV6-3	TRBJ2-2	NA	TGTGCCAGCAGTCTGGACAGGCACAGTGGGGAGCTGTTTTTT	CASSLDRHSGELFF
NA	TRBV30	TRBJ2-2	many	TGTGCCTGGAGGGAAATCGATAACACCGGGGAGCTGTTTTTT	CAWREIDNTGELFF
NA	TRBV7-8	TRBJ2-3	NA	TGTGCCAGCAGTCCAGATTGGGGCACAGATACGCATTATTTT	CASSPDWGTDTHYF
TRBD1	TRBV20-1	TRBJ2-7	few	TGCAGTGCTAGAGATCGGAGAGGGGGCTGGTACGAGCAGTACTTC	CSARDRRGGWYEQYF
NA	TRBV20-1	TRBJ1-2	NA	TGCAGTGCCCCATCCATCAGGGAAAGCCATGGCTACACCTTC	CSAPSIRESHGYTF
TRBD2	TRBV29-1	TRBJ2-7	NA	TGCAGCGTTGGTTCGGCGGGAGGCCGCTACGAGCTGTACTTC	CSVGSAGGRYELYF
NA	TRBV5-4	TRBJ2-1	NA	TGTGCCAGCACCTTGGGGACTCTGGTCCGTGGGGCTTTGGATGAGCAGTTCTTC	CASTLGTLVRGALDEQFF
NA	TRBV10-3	TRBJ1-2	NA	TGTGCCATCAGTGACCGGAAAGGGCGAGAACATTATGGCGACACCTTC	CAISDRKGREHYGDTF
TRBD2	TRBV20-1	TRBJ2-3	NA	TGCAGTGCTCGACACACTAGCGGGATTGCAGATATGAAGTATTTT	CSARHTSGIADMKYF
NA	TRBV6-2/TRBV6-3	TRBJ2-3	many	TGTGCCAGCAGCCCCGCAACAGATACGCAGTATTTT	CASSPATDTQYF
TRBD1	TRBV20-1	TRBJ2-3	NA	TGCAGTGCTAGAGATAGGACAGGGATTGAAGGTATAGATACGCAGTATTTT	CSARDRTGIEGIDTQYF
NA	TRBV4-1	TRBJ1-5	NA	TGCGCCAGCAACCAAGACCCGACAAGCAATCAGCTCCAGCACTTT	CASNQDPTSNQLQHF
NA	TRBV11-2	TRBJ2-1	NA	TGTGCCAGCAGCTTTATAGCGGAAGGAGTCAATGAGCAGTTTTTC	CASSFIAEGVNEQFF
TRBD2	TRBV4-3	TRBJ2-1	NA	TGCGCCAGAAGCCAAGAATTTAGCGGGAGGGTGAGCTCCTACCATGAGCAGTTCTTC	CARSQEFSGRVSSYHEQFF
TRBD2	TRBV6-5	TRBJ2-3	NA	TGTGCCAACAGTAAAAGAGTAGCGGGAGGGCTAACAGATACGCAGTATTTT	CANSKRVAGGLTDTQYF
NA	TRBV11-2	TRBJ2-3	few	TGTGGTAGCAGCTTAGATAAGGGGCTAGCCTCCACAGATACGCAATATTTT	CGSSLDKGLASTDTQYF
NA	TRBV12-3/TRBV12-4	TRBJ2-1	few	TGTGCCAGCAGTTCCCCTGGGATGGCCTATGAGCAGTTCTTC	CASSSPGMAYEQFF